The 10 T cell receptor beta chains below were found in one sample sequenced in a study of persistence of HIV-infected CD4 T cells. The libraries were made with immunoSEQ version 4 in survey mode. Generated by immunoSEQ multiplex PCR, the TCRdb table keeps only in-frame clones and is missing some. The sample yields 45,000 or so clones, roughly nine tenths seen once. Anti-CD3/anti-CD28 beads served as a nonspecific positive control stimulus. Responding CD4+ T cells were sorted by upregulation of both CD40 ligand and CD69. These receptors lack a known antigen. The sample consisted of CD4+ T cells sorted from PBMCs after roughly 18-hour stimulation, taken from a patient who received antiretroviral therapy. The receptor source for this set is an adult woman with HIV who was CMV-seropositive.

This sequence joins TRBV5-3 and TRBJ2-5; TRBD2 matches 14 bases. TRBV5-3 falls under the ORF class, with uncertain function. This CDR3 has 17 amino acids. Trimming took 4 bases from V and 2 from J; bases not matched to a gene: 7. The CDR3: CARSRGLAGVLQETQYF. As DNA, the CDR3 is TGTGCCAGAAGCCGGGGACTAGCGGGGGTACTACAAGAGACCCAGTACTTC.

V and J are TRBV29-1 and TRBJ2-6; 8 bases map to TRBD1. This CDR3 has 14 residues. CDR1 is SQVTM, CDR2 ANQGSEA, per germline. Trimming removed 6 bases from V and 2 bases from J; junction bases left unmatched: 3. CDR3 in amino acids: CSVLQGAGANVLTF. CDR3 nucleotides: TGCAGCGTGTTACAGGGGGCTGGGGCCAACGTCCTGACTTTC.

The chain combines TRBV5-1 with TRBJ2-2; no clear D gene. Germline lookup yields CDR1 SGHRS and CDR2 YFSETQ. This CDR3 has 17 residues. The V gene lost 0 bases and the J gene lost 0 bases, with 12 bases spanning the gap. The CDR3 reads CASSLAIGVPNTGELFF. The CDR3 nucleotides read TGCGCCAGCAGCTTGGCCATCGGAGTCCCGAACACCGGGGAGCTGTTTTTT.

The V gene is TRBV30, the J gene TRBJ1-1, with D perhaps TRBD1 (6 bases). The CDR3 loop spans 13 amino acids. The V end was cut by 5 bases, the J end by 4 bases, with 14 bases between. The germline V gene has CDR1 GTSNPN and CDR2 SVGIG (reference sequence). The CDR3 sequence is CAWGGASGTEAFF. Here the CDR3 DNA reads TGTGCCTGGGGGGGGGCCTCGGGCACTGAAGCTTTCTTT.

This clone was observed a single time. The rearrangement uses TRBV30 and TRBJ1-1; TRBD1 agrees at 8 bases. Germline V CDR1 and CDR2: GTSNPN, SVGIG (reference sequence). V shed 5 bases, J shed 0 bases, and the junction held 2 bases outside the gene matches. CDR3 length: 13 amino acids. The CDR3 DNA follows: TGTGCCTGGCGGACAGGGCTGAACACTGAAGCTTTCTTT. Residues: CAWRTGLNTEAFF.

The chain couples TRBV2 to TRBJ2-3; tentative D call: TRBD1 (5 bases). Germline V gene lookup returns CDR1 SNHLY and CDR2 FYNNEI. CDR3 length equals 14 residues. Trimming left V 7 bases short and J 4 bases short, with 15 bases between. CDR3 in DNA: TGTGCCAGCAAAGAACAAGGGGTGGCAGATACGCAGTATTTT. Translating it yields CASKEQGVADTQYF.

The chain combines TRBV19 with TRBJ1-2; D is uncertain. Germline CDR1 and CDR2: LNHDA and SQIVND (reference sequence). Between the trimmed V and J ends, which lost 5 bases and 0 bases, there was a span of 10 bases. The CDR3 length is 14 residues. The CDR3 region has the DNA TGTGCCAGTAGTCAAGCGCGGGCTAACTATGGCTACACCTTC. Protein sequence: CASSQARANYGYTF.

The CDR3 region is CASSQVHTSGPGSEKLFF. CDR3 nucleotide sequence: TGCGCCAGCAGCCAAGTTCACACCTCAGGGCCCGGGAGCGAAAAACTGTTTTTT. The rearrangement uses TRBV4-1 and TRBJ1-4, with a weak D call TRBD1 (5 bases). V lost 1 base and J 8 bases, leaving 23 bases between the germline ends. CDR3 length: 18 amino acids. Germline V CDR1 and CDR2: MGHRA, YSYEKL.

The chain combines TRBV19 with TRBJ2-2; TRBD1 aligns across 7 bases. The length of the CDR3 is 15 residues. The J segment lost 4 bases and the V segment lost 1 base, leaving 3 bases of the junction unmatched. Germline V gene lookup returns CDR1 LNHDA and CDR2 SQIVND (reference sequence). The CDR3 nucleotides read TGTGCCAGTAGTATAGGGACAGGCCCCACCGGGGAGCTGTTTTTT. Translation: CASSIGTGPTGELFF.

This sequence joins TRBV30 and TRBJ1-4; TRBD1 matches at 8 bases. This CDR3 is built from 14 residues. Germline V gene data show CDR1 as GTSNPN and CDR2 as SVGIG (reference sequence). The V gene end was trimmed by 8 bases and the J gene end by 4 bases; junction bases not matched to a gene: 9. In DNA, the CDR3 is TGTGCCGCCCCTCGGGACAGGCTTAATGAAAAACTGTTTTTT. Translation gives CAAPRDRLNEKLFF.